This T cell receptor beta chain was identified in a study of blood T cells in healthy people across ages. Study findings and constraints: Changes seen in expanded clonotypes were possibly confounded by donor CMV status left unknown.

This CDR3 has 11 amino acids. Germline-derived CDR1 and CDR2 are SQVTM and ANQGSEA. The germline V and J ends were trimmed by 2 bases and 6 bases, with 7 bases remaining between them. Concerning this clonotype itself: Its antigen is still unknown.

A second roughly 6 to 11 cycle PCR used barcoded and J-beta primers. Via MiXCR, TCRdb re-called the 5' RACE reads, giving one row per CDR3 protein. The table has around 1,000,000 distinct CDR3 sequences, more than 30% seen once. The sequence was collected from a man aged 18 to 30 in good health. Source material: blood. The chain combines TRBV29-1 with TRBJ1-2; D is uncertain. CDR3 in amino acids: CSVEHVNGYTF. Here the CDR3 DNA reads TGCAGCGTTGAACACGTGAATGGCTACACCTTC.